The clone carrying this TCR beta chain was observed a handful of times. Its antigen is unknown. These data originate in a study of CD8 T cells in ankylosing spondylitis. Study-wide results and caveats: Ankylosing spondylitis blood seemed to carry a telltale TCR beta motif made of several highly homologous variants.

TCRdb reprocessed the 5' RACE reads with MiXCR, giving one entry per CDR3 protein. The table records around 440,000 distinct CDR3 sequences, about 15% of them present only once. The V end lost 4 bases, the J end lost 7 bases, and 11 bases lay between the germline ends. The CDR3 extends over 12 amino acids. Germline V gene lookup returns CDR1 LGHDT and CDR2 YNNKEL (reference sequence). The clonotype comes from a male donor with ankylosing spondylitis. The V gene is TRBV3-1, the J gene TRBJ2-7; D might be TRBD2 (5 bases). Sample: blood, either unsorted or a sorted T cell fraction (not recorded which). CDR3 sequence: CASSPGKSEQYF. CDR3 coding DNA: TGTGCCAGCAGCCCCGGGAAAAGTGAGCAGTACTTC.